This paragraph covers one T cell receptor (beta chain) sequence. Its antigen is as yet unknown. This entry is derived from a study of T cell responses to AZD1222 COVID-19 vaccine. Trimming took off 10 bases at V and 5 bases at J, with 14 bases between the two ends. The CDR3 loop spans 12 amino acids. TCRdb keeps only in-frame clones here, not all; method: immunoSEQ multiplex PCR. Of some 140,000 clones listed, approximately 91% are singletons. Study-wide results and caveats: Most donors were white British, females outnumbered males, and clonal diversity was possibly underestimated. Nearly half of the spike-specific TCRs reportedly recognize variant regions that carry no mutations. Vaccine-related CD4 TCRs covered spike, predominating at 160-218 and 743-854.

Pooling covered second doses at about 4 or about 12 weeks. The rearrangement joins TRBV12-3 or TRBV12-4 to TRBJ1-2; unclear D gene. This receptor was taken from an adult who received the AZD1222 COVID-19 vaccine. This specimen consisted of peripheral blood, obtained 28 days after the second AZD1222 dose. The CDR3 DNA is TGTGCCACAAACCGGGTCTCTTATGGCTACACCTTC. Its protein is CATNRVSYGYTF.